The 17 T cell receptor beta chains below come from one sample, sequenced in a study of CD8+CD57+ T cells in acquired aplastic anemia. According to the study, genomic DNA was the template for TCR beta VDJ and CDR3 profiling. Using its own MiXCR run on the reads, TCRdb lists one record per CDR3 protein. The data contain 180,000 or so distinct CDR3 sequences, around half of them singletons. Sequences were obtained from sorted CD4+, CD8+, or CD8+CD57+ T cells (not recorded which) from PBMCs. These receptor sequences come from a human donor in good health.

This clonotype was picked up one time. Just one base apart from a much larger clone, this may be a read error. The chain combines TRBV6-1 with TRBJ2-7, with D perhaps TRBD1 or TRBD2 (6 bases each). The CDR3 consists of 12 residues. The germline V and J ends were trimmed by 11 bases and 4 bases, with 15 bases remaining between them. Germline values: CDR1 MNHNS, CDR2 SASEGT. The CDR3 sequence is CACDGGGYEQYF. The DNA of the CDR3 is TGTGCCTGCGACGGGGGCGGGTACGAGCAGTACTTC.

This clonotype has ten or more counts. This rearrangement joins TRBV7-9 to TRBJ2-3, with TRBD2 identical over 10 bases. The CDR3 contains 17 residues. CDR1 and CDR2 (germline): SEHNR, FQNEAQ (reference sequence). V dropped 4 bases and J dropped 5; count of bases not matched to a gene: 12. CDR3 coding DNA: TGTGCCAGCAGCTCCTTTCGAGCGGGAGGGTTAGGAGATACGCAGTATTTT. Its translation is CASSSFRAGGLGDTQYF.

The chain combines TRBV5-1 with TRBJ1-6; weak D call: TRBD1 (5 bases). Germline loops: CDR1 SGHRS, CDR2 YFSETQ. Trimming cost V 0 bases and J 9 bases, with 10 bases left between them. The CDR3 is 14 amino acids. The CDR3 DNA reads TGCGCCAGCAGCTTGGCAGGGTATGGTTCACCCCTCCACTTT. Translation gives CASSLAGYGSPLHF.

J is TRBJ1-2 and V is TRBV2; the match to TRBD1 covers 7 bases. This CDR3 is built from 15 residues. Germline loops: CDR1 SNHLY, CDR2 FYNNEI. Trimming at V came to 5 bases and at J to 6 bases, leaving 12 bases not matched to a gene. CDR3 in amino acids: CASSQDRASRDGYTF. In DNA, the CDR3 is TGTGCCAGCAGTCAAGACAGGGCTTCCAGGGATGGCTACACCTTC. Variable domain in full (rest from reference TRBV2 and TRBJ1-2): EPEVTQTPSHQVTQMGQEVILRCVPISNHLYFYWYRQILGQKVEFLVSFYNNEISEKSEIFDDQFSVERPDGSNFTLKIRSTKLEDSAMYFCASSQDRASRDGYTFGSGTRLTVV.

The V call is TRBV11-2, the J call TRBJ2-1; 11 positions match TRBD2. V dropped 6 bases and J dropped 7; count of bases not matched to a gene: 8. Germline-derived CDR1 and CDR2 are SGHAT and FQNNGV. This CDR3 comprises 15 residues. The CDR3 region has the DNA TGTGCCAGCAGTCGCGGACTAGCGGGTGAAAATGAGCAGTTCTTC. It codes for CASSRGLAGENEQFF.

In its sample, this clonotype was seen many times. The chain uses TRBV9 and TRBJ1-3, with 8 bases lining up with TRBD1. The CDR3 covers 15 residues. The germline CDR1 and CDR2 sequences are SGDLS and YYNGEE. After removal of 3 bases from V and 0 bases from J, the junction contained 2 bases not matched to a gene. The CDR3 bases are TGTGCCAGCAGCGCGACAGGGGTCTCTGGAAACACCATATATTTT. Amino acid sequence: CASSATGVSGNTIYF.

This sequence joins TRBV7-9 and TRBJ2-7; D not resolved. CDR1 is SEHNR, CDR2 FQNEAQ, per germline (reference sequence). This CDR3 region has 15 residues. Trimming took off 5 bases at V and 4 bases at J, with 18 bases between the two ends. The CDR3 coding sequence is TGTGCCAGCAGCCCCCCGAGCGACCCGACTTACGAGCAGTACTTC. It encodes CASSPPSDPTYEQYF.

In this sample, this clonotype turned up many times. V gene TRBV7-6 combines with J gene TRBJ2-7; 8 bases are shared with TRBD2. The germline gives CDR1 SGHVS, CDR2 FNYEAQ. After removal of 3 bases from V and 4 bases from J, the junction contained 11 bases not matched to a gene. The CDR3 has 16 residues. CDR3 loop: CASSFMPGLVPYEQYF. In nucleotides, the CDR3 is TGTGCCAGCAGCTTCATGCCGGGACTAGTTCCATACGAGCAGTACTTC.

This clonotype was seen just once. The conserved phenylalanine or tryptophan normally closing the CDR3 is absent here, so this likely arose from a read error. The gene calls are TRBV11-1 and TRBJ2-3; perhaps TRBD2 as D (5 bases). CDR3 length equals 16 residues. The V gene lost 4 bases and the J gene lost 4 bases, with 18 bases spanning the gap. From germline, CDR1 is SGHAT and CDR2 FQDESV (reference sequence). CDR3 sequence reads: CASSSGGLLVADTQYL. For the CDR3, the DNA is TGTGCCAGCAGCTCCGGCGGACTCCTAGTCGCAGATACGCAGTATCTT.

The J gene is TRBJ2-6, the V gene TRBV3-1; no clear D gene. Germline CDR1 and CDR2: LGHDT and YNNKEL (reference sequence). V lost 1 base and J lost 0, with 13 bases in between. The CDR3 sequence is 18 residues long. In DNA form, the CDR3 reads TGTGCCAGCAGCCAAGGTATAGCTACAATCTCTGGGGCCAACGTCCTGACTTTC. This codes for CASSQGIATISGANVLTF.

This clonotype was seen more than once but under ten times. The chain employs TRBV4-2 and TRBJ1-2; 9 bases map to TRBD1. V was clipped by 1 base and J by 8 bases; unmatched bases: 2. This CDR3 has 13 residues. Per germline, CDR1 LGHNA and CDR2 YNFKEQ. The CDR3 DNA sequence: TGTGCCAGCAGCCAAGGGACAGGGGAGGGCTACACCTTC. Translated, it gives CASSQGTGEGYTF.

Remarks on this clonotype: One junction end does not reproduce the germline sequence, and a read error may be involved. CDR3 region: CASSWTRGSNEQLF. For the CDR3, the DNA is TGTGCCAGCAGCTGGACTCGCGGGAGTAATGAGCAGTTATTC. The V and J genes are TRBV7-6 and TRBJ2-1; 7 bases fit TRBD2. The CDR3 totals 14 residues. CDR1 is SGHVS and CDR2 is FNYEAQ in the germline V gene.

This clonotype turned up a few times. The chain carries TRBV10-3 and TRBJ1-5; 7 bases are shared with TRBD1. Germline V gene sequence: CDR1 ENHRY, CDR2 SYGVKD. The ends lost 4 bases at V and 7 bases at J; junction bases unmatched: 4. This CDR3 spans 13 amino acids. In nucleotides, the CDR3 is TGTGCCATCAGTGGACAGGGAGGGCAGCCCCAGCATTTT. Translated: CAISGQGGQPQHF.

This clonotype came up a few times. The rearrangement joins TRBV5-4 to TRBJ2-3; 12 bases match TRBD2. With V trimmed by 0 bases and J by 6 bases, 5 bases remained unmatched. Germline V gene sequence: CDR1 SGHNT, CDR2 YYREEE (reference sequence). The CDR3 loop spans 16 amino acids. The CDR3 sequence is CASSLERLAGVDTQYF. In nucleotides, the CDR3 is TGTGCCAGCAGCTTGGAAAGACTAGCGGGAGTGGATACGCAGTATTTT.

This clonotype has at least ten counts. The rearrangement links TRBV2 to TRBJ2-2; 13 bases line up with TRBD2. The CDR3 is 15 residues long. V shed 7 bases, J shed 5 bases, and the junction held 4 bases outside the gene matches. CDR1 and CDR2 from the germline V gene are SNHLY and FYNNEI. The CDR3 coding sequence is TGTGCCAGCATGGGACTAGCGGGAACTACCGGGGAGCTGTTTTTT. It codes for CASMGLAGTTGELFF.

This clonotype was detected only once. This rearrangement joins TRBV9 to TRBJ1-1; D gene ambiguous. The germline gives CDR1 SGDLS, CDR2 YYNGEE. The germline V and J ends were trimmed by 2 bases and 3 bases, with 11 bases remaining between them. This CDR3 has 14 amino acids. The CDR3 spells CASSVGVYYTEAFF. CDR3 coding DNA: TGTGCCAGCAGCGTTGGCGTCTACTACACTGAAGCTTTCTTT. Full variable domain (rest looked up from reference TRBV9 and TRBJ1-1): DSGVTQTPKHLITATGQRVTLRCSPRSGDLSVYWYQQSLDQGLQFLIQYYNGEERAKGNILERFSAQQFPDLHSELNLSSLELGDSALYFCASSVGVYYTEAFFGQGTRLTVV.

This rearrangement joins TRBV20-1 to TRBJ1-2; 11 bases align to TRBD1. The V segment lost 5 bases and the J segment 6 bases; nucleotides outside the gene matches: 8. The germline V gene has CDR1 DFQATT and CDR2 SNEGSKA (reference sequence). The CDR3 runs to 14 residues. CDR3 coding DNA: TGCAGTGCTGTGAGGACAGGGGGCCTGGATGGCTACACCTTC. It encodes CSAVRTGGLDGYTF.